This TCR beta chain was identified during a study of T cell repertoires in cytomegalovirus infection (dated by TCRdb to between 2018 and 2021). Background for the entire study: Peptide stimulations targeted recently identified HLA-C-restricted CMV epitopes, whose presentation resists viral immunomodulation, together with well-studied HLA-B-restricted epitopes. Because public TCR beta signatures pointed to carriage of CMV infection together with the matching HLA type, the HLA type of each donor mattered for the analysis.

Taken from cysteine to phenylalanine, the CDR3 has 13 residues. The retained sequence is limited to the CDR3, 39 bases, with the frame set at the first base. At the junction V is shortened by 6 bases and J by 2 bases, with 14 bases in between. Via the germline V gene (reference sequence), CDR1 is DFQATT and CDR2 SNEGSKA. As for this clonotype: This receptor's antigen is unknown. Per-nucleotide qualities are absent, and no much larger clonotype sits a single base away.

What the research found in general, with its limitations: The ex vivo response was dominated by HLA-C-restricted CMV-specific TCR beta clonotypes, and the single most frequent clonotype in two of eight donors was supplied by these HLA-C-restricted clonotypes. In both this cohort and an independent cohort of some 380 donors, the cumulative frequency of public TCR beta family members distinguished carriers of CMV infection plus the relevant HLA type.

The intended sense of this specimen's treatment or condition label: in vitro stimulation with specific CMV peptide epitopes to enrich CMV-specific T cells. Sequencing instrument: Illumina HiSeq 1500. TCRdb's own reprocessing of the public reads used fastp at Q25 and MiXCR and kept productive beta chains. Entries are consolidated by CDR3 protein sequence, retaining the most common genes and DNA. Recorded for this sample are 700,000 to 850,000 distinct CDR3 sequences; approximately 32% of them occurred a single time. The biggest ten clones account for under 15% of the sample. The sample in question was cultured CD8+ T cells from PBMCs, obtained from culture after CMV antigen stimulation. In this chain, TRBV20-1 is recombined with TRBJ2-7; there is no confident call for the D gene. The sequence came from a human donor in good health (CMV status not recorded). Some clones in this sample may be carry-over from other donors' samples. The DNA sequence is TGCAGTGCCACAGATAGGGATCCCTACGAGCAGTACTTC. Its protein product is CSATDRDPYEQYF.